A single T cell receptor (beta chain) is shown here with its context. This record comes from a study of blood T cells in healthy people across ages. A second PCR of roughly 6 to 12 cycles used a sample-barcoded 5' primer and a J-beta primer mix. TCRdb redid the calling of the 5' RACE reads with MiXCR, one entry per CDR3 protein. Here the sample spans hundreds of thousands of distinct CDR3 sequences, roughly 30% being singletons. The TCR comes from a woman older than 75 in good health. Sequencing used blood.

CDR3 in DNA: TGTGCCAGCAGCCAACTTCGGGGGGGACAGGAGACCCAGTACTTC. Amino acids: CASSQLRGGQETQYF. The chain recombines TRBV14 with TRBJ2-5, with D possibly being TRBD2 (8 bases). Trimming removed 2 bases at V and 5 bases at J, with 15 bases between. CDR1 is SGHDN and CDR2 is FVKESK in the germline V gene. The CDR3 is 15 residues long.